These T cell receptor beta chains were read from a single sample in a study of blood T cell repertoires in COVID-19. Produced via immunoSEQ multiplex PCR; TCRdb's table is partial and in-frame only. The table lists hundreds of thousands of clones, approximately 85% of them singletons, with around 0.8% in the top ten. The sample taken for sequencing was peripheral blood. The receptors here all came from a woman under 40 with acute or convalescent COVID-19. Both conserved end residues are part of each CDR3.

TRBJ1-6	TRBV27	CASCRGDSPLHF
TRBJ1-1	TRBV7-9	CASSPETGPHNTEAFF
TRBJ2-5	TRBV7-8	CASSLARHGTKQETQYF
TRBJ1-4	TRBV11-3	CASSDGSSPGEKLFF
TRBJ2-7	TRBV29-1	CSTSTGTGGYEQYF
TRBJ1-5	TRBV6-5	CASGRGDRGGQPQHF
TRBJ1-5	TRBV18	CASSPLDSRNQPQHF
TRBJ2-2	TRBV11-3	CASSLGGNTGELFF
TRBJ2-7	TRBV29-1	CSVQDRVNYEQYF
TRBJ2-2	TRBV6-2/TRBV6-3	CASSHSGRATGELFF
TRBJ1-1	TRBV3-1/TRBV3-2	CASADRFEAFF
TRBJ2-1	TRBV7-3	CASSIAGGSHEQFF
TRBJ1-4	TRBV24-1	CATIQGFNEKLFF
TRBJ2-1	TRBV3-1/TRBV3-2	CASSQGTGQHNEQFF
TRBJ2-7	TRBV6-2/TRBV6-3	CASSFLAGAGGVVEQYF
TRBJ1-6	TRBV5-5	CASSFFGFEYNSPLHF